These 23 T cell receptor beta chains originate from one sample sequenced in a study of cytomegalovirus exposure and HLA in healthy donors (dated by TCRdb to 2016 to 2017). The library came from the immunoSEQ multiplex PCR assay. For the multiplex PCR, a mixture combining 60 forward primers for TCR Vbeta segments and 13 reverse primers for TCR Jbeta segments was used. TCRdb took over this immuneACCESS table, retaining in-frame rearrangements with V and J assigned. Such tables are incomplete; in checked studies, under half of the missing clones stem from an unresolved V gene, and the remainder is unexplained. The sample contains hundreds of thousands of clones, around four fifths of them found a single time. The top ten constitute roughly 0.71% of the sample. Sequencing was performed on PBMCs. The source of these receptors is a boy between 2 and 10 years old in good health and CMV-seronegative.

This clone has just one count. V gene TRBV18 combines with J gene TRBJ1-3, with a tentative D call TRBD1 (5 bases). With 1 base removed from V and 0 bases from J, the gap between germline ends came to 13 bases. Germline CDR1 KGHSH, CDR2 LQKENI. The CDR3 spans 17 residues. Written as DNA, the CDR3 is TGTGCCAGCTCACCACTCACCAGGGAACGCTCTGGAAACACCATATATTTT. Its protein product is CASSPLTRERSGNTIYF.

This clone turned up a few times. The V gene is TRBV6-6, the J gene TRBJ2-7, with D tentatively TRBD1 (6 bases). This CDR3 comprises 14 residues. Germline assignment: CDR1 MNHNY and CDR2 SVGAGI (reference sequence). V lost 2 bases and J 2 bases, leaving 10 bases between the germline ends. CDR3 protein: CASSYPQGAYEQYF. In DNA form, the CDR3 reads TGTGCCAGCAGTTACCCACAGGGAGCCTACGAGCAGTACTTC.

The chain uses TRBV18 and TRBJ1-6, with D unclear. The CDR3 contains 16 residues. Germline V lookup: CDR1 KGHSH, CDR2 LQKENI. Trimming removed 3 bases at V and 1 base at J, with 10 bases between. CDR3 residues: CASSPLSGSYNSPLHF. The CDR3 DNA follows: TGTGCCAGCTCACCGTTAAGCGGGTCCTATAATTCACCCCTCCACTTT.

This chain links TRBV19 with TRBJ1-1; D is possibly TRBD1 (6 bases). The V end was cut by 3 bases, the J end by 4 bases, with 9 bases between. The CDR3 contains 13 residues. CDR1 and CDR2 (germline): LNHDA, SQIVND (reference sequence). CDR3 amino acids: CASSIRGTTEAFF. CDR3 coding DNA: TGTGCCAGTAGTATTAGGGGGACCACTGAAGCTTTCTTT.

The chain combines TRBV4-1 with TRBJ2-3; D is undetermined. The germline CDR1 and CDR2 sequences are MGHRA and YSYEKL. The CDR3 spans 14 residues. V lost 0 bases, J lost 2 bases, and 6 bases lay in between. CDR3 sequence reads: CASSQEPDTDTQYF. For the CDR3, the DNA is TGCGCCAGCAGCCAAGAACCAGACACAGATACGCAGTATTTT.

The V gene is TRBV28, the J gene TRBJ1-4, with D possibly being TRBD1 (6 bases). The CDR3 consists of 15 residues. The ends were cut back, 4 bases at V and 2 bases at J, with 11 bases in the middle. Germline V CDR1 and CDR2: MDHEN, SYDVKM. Here the CDR3 reads CASSSIRGTNEKLFF. The CDR3 DNA follows: TGTGCCAGCAGTTCCATCAGGGGCACTAATGAAAAACTGTTTTTT. The whole variable domain, remainder taken from reference TRBV28 and TRBJ1-4, is DVKVTQSSRYLVKRTGEKVFLECVQDMDHENMFWYRQDPGLGLRLIYFSYDVKMKEKGDIPEGYSVSREKKERFSLILESASTNQTSMYLCASSSIRGTNEKLFFGSGTQLSVL.

The genes are TRBV4-2 and TRBJ2-6; TRBD2 aligns across 8 bases. The germline gives CDR1 LGHNA, CDR2 YNFKEQ. CDR3 size: 17 residues. The J segment lost 0 bases and the V segment lost 0 bases, leaving 1 base of the junction unmatched. The chain's CDR3 is CASSQELAGSGANVLTF. CDR3 DNA sequence: TGTGCCAGCAGCCAAGAGCTAGCGGGCTCTGGGGCCAACGTCCTGACTTTC.

The genes are TRBV10-3 and TRBJ2-7, with D maybe TRBD1 (5 bases). CDR1 is ENHRY and CDR2 is SYGVKD in the germline V gene. CDR3 length: 13 residues. V was pared by 3 bases and J by 2 bases, with 8 bases between. The CDR3 protein is CAISETGPYEQYF. Here the CDR3 DNA reads TGTGCCATCAGTGAAACAGGCCCCTACGAGCAGTACTTC.

The sample holds one count of this clone. This chain connects TRBV30 to TRBJ1-2, with TRBD1 matching over 7 bases. This CDR3 has 16 amino acids. Trimming at V came to 3 bases and at J to 8 bases, leaving 18 bases not matched to a gene. The germline CDR1 and CDR2 sequences are GTSNPN and SVGIG (reference sequence). DNA of the CDR3: TGTGCCTGGAGCACAGGTACTCCCAGGGGGGCGGGAGGCTACACCTTC. It codes for CAWSTGTPRGAGGYTF.

V usage is TRBV27 and J usage is TRBJ2-7; 9 bases line up with TRBD2. This CDR3 is 14 amino acids long. With 10 bases clipped from V and 3 bases from J, the junction kept 10 bases outside the gene matches. Germline V lookup: CDR1 MNHEY, CDR2 SMNVEV (reference sequence). CDR3 in DNA: TGTGCCACGCATGCCCTGACTAGCGGCTACGAGCAGTACTTC. Amino acid sequence: CATHALTSGYEQYF.

In its sample, this clone was seen a few times. The J gene is TRBJ2-7, the V gene TRBV5-6; D is undetermined. Trimming cost V 3 bases and J 0 bases, with 7 bases left between them. This CDR3 has 13 residues. Germline assignment: CDR1 SGHDT and CDR2 YYEEEE. The CDR3 nucleotides read TGTGCCAGCAGCTCCGGGTCCTCCTACGAGCAGTACTTC. Amino acid sequence: CASSSGSSYEQYF.

This rearrangement joins TRBV25-1 to TRBJ1-2; D remains ambiguous. The length of the CDR3 is 11 residues. V lost 3 bases and J lost 4, with 3 bases in between. In germline, CDR1 is MGHDK, CDR2 SYGVNS. The CDR3 reads CASSDGYGYTF. The CDR3 DNA sequence: TGTGCCAGCAGTGACGGCTATGGCTACACCTTC.

The genes are TRBV7-9 and TRBJ1-5; 9 bases align to TRBD1. Per the germline V gene, CDR1 is SEHNR and CDR2 is FQNEAQ (reference sequence). V was clipped by 5 bases and J by 6 bases; unmatched bases: 5. The CDR3 length is 14 residues. The CDR3 DNA reads TGTGCCAGCAGCCCGGGACAGGGAGCTCAGCCCCAGCATTTT. Translation gives CASSPGQGAQPQHF. The full variable domain, its missing parts supplied by reference TRBV7-9 and TRBJ1-5, is DTGVSQNPRHKITKRGQNVTFRCDPISEHNRLYWYRQTLGQGPEFLTYFQNEAQLEKSRLLSDRFSAERPKGSFSTLEIQRTEQGDSAMYLCASSPGQGAQPQHFGDGTRLSIL.

This chain connects TRBV4-1 to TRBJ1-2; unclear D gene. The CDR3 contains 13 residues. V shed 1 base and J shed 7 bases, with 10 bases lying between them. Looked up from germline, CDR1 is MGHRA and CDR2 is YSYEKL. Here the CDR3 DNA reads TGCGCCAGCAGCCAAGTTGGCATTACTGGCTACACCTTC. Its protein is CASSQVGITGYTF.

The genes are TRBV27 and TRBJ1-2; 7 positions agree with TRBD1. This CDR3 is built from 11 residues. Losses at the gene ends were 7 bases for V and 10 bases for J; bases not matched to a gene: 6. Germline V gene lookup returns CDR1 MNHEY and CDR2 SMNVEV (reference sequence). This CDR3 reads CASTGDRAYTF. In DNA form, the CDR3 reads TGTGCCAGCACCGGAGACAGGGCCTACACCTTC.

The chain carries TRBV27 and TRBJ1-2; a possible D gene is TRBD1 (6 bases). The CDR3 totals 15 residues. V was pared by 2 bases and J by 2 bases, with 12 bases between. Germline CDR1 MNHEY, CDR2 SMNVEV (reference sequence). Written as DNA, the CDR3 is TGTGCCAGCAGTTTAGGGGGGGCCACGAACTATGGCTACACCTTC. Its protein product is CASSLGGATNYGYTF.

The V gene is TRBV7-6, the J gene TRBJ2-3; 12 bases are a match to TRBD2. Looked up from germline, CDR1 is SGHVS and CDR2 is FNYEAQ. The CDR3 sequence is 20 residues long. V lost 1 base and J lost 3; bases outside the gene matches: 14. The CDR3 spells CASSLGLSPGLAGLTDTQYF. CDR3 bases: TGTGCCAGCAGCTTAGGTCTTAGTCCCGGACTAGCGGGATTAACAGATACGCAGTATTTT.

This clone came up a few times. V usage is TRBV6-1 and J usage is TRBJ1-1; D gene uncertain. The V gene lost 1 base and the J gene lost 1 base, with 13 bases spanning the gap. This CDR3 is built from 16 residues. Germline assignment: CDR1 MNHNS and CDR2 SASEGT. The CDR3 nucleotides are TGTGCCAGCAGTGAAGGGTCGGGTATAAGGAACACTGAAGCTTTCTTT. It yields the protein CASSEGSGIRNTEAFF.

V is TRBV13 and J is TRBJ1-1; TRBD1 might be the D (6 bases). V lost 5 bases, J lost 7 bases, and 14 bases lay in between. There are 13 residues in the CDR3. Germline assignment: CDR1 PRHDT and CDR2 FYEKMQ (reference sequence). The CDR3, as DNA: TGTGCCAGCAGCGAGAGACAGGCTTATGAAGCTTTCTTT. This codes for CASSERQAYEAFF.

The rearrangement uses TRBV30 and TRBJ2-7; D possibly corresponds to TRBD1 (6 bases). CDR1 is GTSNPN and CDR2 is SVGIG in the germline V gene (reference sequence). V lost 3 bases and J lost 5, with 20 bases in between. CDR3 length equals 15 residues. In DNA, the CDR3 is TGTGCCTGGAGGGGGGCGAACAATCCTCCTAACGAGCAGTACTTC. This codes for CAWRGANNPPNEQYF.

This chain links TRBV5-4 with TRBJ2-1; 14 bases agree with TRBD2. This CDR3 region has 16 residues. From germline, CDR1 is SGHNT and CDR2 YYREEE (reference sequence). Trimming at V came to 4 bases and at J to 7 bases, leaving 7 bases not matched to a gene. The CDR3 loop is CASSLGTSGSMNEQFF. The CDR3 DNA is TGTGCCAGCAGCCTGGGGACTAGCGGGAGTATGAATGAGCAGTTCTTC.

The CDR3 region has the DNA TGCGCCAGCAGCCCTGAGGGACATCGCACAGATACGCAGTATTTT. The encoded protein is CASSPEGHRTDTQYF. The genes are TRBV5-1 and TRBJ2-3; the D gene is possibly TRBD1 (6 bases). V was trimmed by 4 bases and J by 1 base, leaving 13 bases between them. The CDR3 sequence is 15 residues long. CDR1 SGHRS and CDR2 YFSETQ come from the germline V gene.

To note about this clone: An end of the junction does not agree with germline; a read error may underlie this. The identical CDR3 is also encoded by other nucleotide sequences in the sample. The chain carries TRBV11-2 and TRBJ2-7; 7 bases agree with TRBD2. CDR1 and CDR2 from the germline V gene are SGHAT and FQNNGV. The CDR3 runs 17 residues. Here the CDR3 reads CASSLGSGSGGTYEQYF. Here the CDR3 DNA reads TGCGCCAGCAGCTTAGGTAGCGGGTCTGGGGGGACCTACGAGCAGTACTTC.